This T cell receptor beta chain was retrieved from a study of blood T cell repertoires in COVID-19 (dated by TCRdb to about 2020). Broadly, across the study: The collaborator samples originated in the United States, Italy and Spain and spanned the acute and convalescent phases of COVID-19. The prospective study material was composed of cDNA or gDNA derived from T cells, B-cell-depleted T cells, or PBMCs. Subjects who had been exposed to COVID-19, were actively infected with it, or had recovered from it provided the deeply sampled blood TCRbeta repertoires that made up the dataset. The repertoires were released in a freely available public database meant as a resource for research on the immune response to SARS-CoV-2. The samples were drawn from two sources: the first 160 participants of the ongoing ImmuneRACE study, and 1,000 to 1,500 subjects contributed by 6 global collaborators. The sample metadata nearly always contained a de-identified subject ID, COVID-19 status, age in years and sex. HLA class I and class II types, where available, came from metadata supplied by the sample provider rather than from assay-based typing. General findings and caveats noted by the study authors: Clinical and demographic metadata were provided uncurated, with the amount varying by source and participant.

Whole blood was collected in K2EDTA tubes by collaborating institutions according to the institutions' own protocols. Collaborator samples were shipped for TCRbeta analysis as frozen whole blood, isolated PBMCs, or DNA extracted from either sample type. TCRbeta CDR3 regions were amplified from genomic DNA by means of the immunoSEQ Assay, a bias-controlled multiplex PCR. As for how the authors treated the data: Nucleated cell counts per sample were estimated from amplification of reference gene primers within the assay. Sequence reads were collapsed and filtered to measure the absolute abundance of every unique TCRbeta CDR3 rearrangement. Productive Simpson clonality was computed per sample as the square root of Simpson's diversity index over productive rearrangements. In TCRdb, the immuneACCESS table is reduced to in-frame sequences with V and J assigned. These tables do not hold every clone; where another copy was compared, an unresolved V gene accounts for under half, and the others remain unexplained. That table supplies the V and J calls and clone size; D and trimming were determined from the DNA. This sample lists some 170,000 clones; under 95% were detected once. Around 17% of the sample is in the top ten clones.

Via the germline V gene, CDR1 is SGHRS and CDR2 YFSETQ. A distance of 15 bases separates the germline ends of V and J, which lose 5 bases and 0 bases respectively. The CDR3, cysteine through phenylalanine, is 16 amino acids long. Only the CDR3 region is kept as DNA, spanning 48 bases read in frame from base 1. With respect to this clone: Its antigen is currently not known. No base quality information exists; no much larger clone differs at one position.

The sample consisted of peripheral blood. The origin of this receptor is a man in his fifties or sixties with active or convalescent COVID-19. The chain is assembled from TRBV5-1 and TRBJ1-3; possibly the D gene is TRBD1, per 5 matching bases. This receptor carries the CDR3 CASSASRGNSGNTIYF. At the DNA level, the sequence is TGCGCCAGCAGTGCCTCGCGGGGCAACTCTGGAAACACCATATATTTT. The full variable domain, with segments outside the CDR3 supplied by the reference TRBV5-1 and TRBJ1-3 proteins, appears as KAGVTQTPRYLIKTRGQQVTLSCSPISGHRSVSWYQQTPGQGLQFLFEYFSETQRNKGNFPGRFSGRQFSNSRSEMNVSTLELGDSALYLCASSASRGNSGNTIYFGEGSWLTVV.